One sample yielded the 4 T cell receptor beta chains listed below, sequenced in a study of shared clonotypes between healthy human individuals. Assay: immunoSEQ multiplex PCR; the TCRdb copy retains only in-frame clones and omits some. The sample has approximately 740,000 clones; nearly 95% are singletons. CD45RO-negative CD8 cells positively selected for CCR7 made up the naive population, which excluded terminally differentiated effector memory CD45RA+ cells. Sequences were obtained from naive CD8+ T cells sorted from blood. These receptors were collected from a man aged 25 to 40 in good health.

This rearrangement joins TRBV7-9 to TRBJ2-1; 9 bases are shared with TRBD2. Germline V gene sequence: CDR1 SEHNR, CDR2 FQNEAQ (reference sequence). Losses at the gene ends were 6 bases for V and 10 bases for J; bases not matched to a gene: 10. CDR3 length: 14 amino acids. The CDR3 region has the DNA TGTGCCAGCAGTATACTAGCGGGCCTTGGGGAGCAGTTCTTC. Translated, it gives CASSILAGLGEQFF.

The J gene is TRBJ2-7, the V gene TRBV4-3, with D uncertain. Trimming took 2 bases from V and 0 from J, leaving 11 bases between them. Germline values: CDR1 LGHNA, CDR2 YSLEER. This CDR3 is built from 15 residues. Here the CDR3 reads CASSQSLQISYEQYF. The DNA of the CDR3 is TGCGCCAGCAGCCAAAGTCTGCAAATCTCCTACGAGCAGTACTTC.

The gene calls are TRBV6-5 and TRBJ2-5; D remains unclear. The germline V and J ends were trimmed by 1 base and 7 bases, with 4 bases remaining between them. This CDR3 region has 11 residues. CDR1 is MNHEY and CDR2 is SVGAGI in the germline V gene. The CDR3 spells CASSYWGTQYF. The DNA for the CDR3 is TGTGCCAGCAGTTACTGGGGGACCCAGTACTTC.

The rearrangement links TRBV5-6 to TRBJ2-7; D gene unclear. In germline, CDR1 is SGHDT, CDR2 YYEEEE. The CDR3 length is 15 residues. The germline V and J ends were trimmed by 0 bases and 4 bases, with 14 bases remaining between them. The CDR3 nucleotides are TGTGCCAGCAGCTTGGGTGCGGCAAACAAGTACGAGCAGTACTTC. This encodes CASSLGAANKYEQYF.